This T cell receptor beta chain was sequenced for a study of T cell repertoires in cytomegalovirus infection. At the level of the study: In public TCR beta signatures, there were indications of both CMV infection and matching HLA type. The study, taken as a whole, reports: Clonotypes of TCR beta that were HLA-C-restricted and CMV-specific dominated the ex vivo response.

MiXCR, run by TCRdb on the reads, gives a single entry per CDR3 protein. The table shows roughly 230,000 distinct CDR3 sequences, with 5% to 8.5% occurring only once. The germline CDR1 and CDR2 sequences are MNHNS and SASEGT. This CDR3 region has 15 residues. V lost 8 bases to trimming and J lost 4 bases; unmatched junction nucleotides: 6. This clonotype was seen at least ten times. Its matching antigen is unknown. Sequencing input: PBMCs. The sequence derives from a human donor in good health (CMV status not recorded). Some clones in this sample may be carry-over from other donors' samples. The chain combines TRBV6-1 with TRBJ2-6; 9 bases line up with TRBD1. CDR3 protein: CASLTGGEGANVLTF. The CDR3 coding sequence is TGTGCCAGCCTCACAGGGGGCGAAGGGGCCAACGTCCTGACTTTC.